A selection of T cell receptor beta chains follows, all from one sample in a study of radiotherapy plus CTLA-4 blockade in lung cancer. Measured with immunoSEQ multiplex PCR; TCRdb has only the in-frame clones, and not every one. Here the sample spans approximately 83,000 clones, 78% being singletons. Material: peripheral blood, obtained from a patient treated with radiotherapy plus ipilimumab. The receptors derive from a human donor with non-small cell lung cancer who had a partial response to radiotherapy plus ipilimumab. Some clones in this sample may be carry-over from other donors' samples. The conserved cysteine and the conserved F or W are not part of the CDR3 here. D genes are given only for firm matches. Clone size appears in some rows only: once, few, many, or a class for an expanded clone.

ASSQSQGQTQY | TRBV14 | NA | NA
ASSVWATSGNTIY | TRBV9 | NA | NA
ASRTGQQLF | TRBV27 | TRBD1 | NA
ASRLAGFADTQY | TRBV2 | TRBD2 | few
ASSLSGGPNYEQY | TRBV28 | TRBD2 | NA
ASSQGLGTDTQY | TRBV7-9 | NA | NA
ASSQIRASGANVLT | TRBV7-9 | NA | NA
ASSLAPGGNEQF | TRBV7-6 | NA | few
ASSQLPGFSGNTIY | TRBV4-3 | NA | NA
ASATGQSLYNEQF | TRBV19 | TRBD1 | NA
ASRAQGLRQF | TRBV19 | NA | few
ASSLGGGQETQY | TRBV5-1 | TRBD2 | NA
ASSLGAAETQY | TRBV7-3 | NA | NA
ASSLSTSLGGIYEQY | TRBV5-6 | NA | NA
SARTTYEQY | TRBV20-1 | NA | NA
ASSGDNYEQY | TRBV6-1 | NA | NA
ERRGDQETQY | TRBV6-4 | TRBD2 | NA
ASSLGSGGGETQY | TRBV7-7 | TRBD2 | NA
ASSLHADFSPVKNIQY | TRBV28 | NA | NA
ASSQDQSDRAPNTEAF | TRBV4-3 | TRBD1 | NA